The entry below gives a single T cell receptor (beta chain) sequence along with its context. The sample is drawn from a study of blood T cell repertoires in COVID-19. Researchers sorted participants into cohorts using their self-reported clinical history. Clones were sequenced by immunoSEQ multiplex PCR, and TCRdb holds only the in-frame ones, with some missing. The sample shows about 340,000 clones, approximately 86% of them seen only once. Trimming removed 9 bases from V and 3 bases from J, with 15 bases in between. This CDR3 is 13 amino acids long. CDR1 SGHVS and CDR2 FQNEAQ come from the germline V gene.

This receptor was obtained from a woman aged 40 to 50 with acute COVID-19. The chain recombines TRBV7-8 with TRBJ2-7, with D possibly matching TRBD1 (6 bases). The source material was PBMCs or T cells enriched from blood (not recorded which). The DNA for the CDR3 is TGTGCCAGTAGGACAGCCGGAGGCTACGAGCAGTACTTC. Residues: CASRTAGGYEQYF.